This T cell receptor beta chain is from a study of cytomegalovirus exposure and HLA in healthy donors. This clone was found a few times. Its antigen is unknown. Study observations and caveats: Most subjects had HLA-A and HLA-B alleles reportedly predicted accurately by TCR beta sequences.

Amplification used 60 Vbeta primers and 13 Jbeta primers. Data came from immunoSEQ multiplex PCR; TCRdb stores just in-frame clones and leaves some out. The sample has 150,000 to 200,000 clones; around 80% are singletons. The clonotype was recovered from a woman aged 35 to 49 in good health and CMV-seropositive. The sequencing input was PBMCs.

CDR3 in amino acids: CASSRNRDRAMNTEAFF. Here the CDR3 DNA reads TGTGCCAGTAGTAGAAATCGGGACAGGGCAATGAACACTGAAGCTTTCTTT. The V call is TRBV19, the J call TRBJ1-1, with 9 nucleotides matching TRBD1. The V gene end was trimmed by 4 bases and the J gene end by 0 bases; junction bases not matched to a gene: 9. Germline CDR1 LNHDA, CDR2 SQIVND (reference sequence). The CDR3 is made up of 17 amino acids.